What follows are 28 T cell receptor beta chains derived from one specimen sequenced in a study of T cell repertoires in cytomegalovirus infection. Antigen specificity for these receptors is unknown. TCRdb re-derived calls from the reads in MiXCR, one entry per CDR3 protein. Here the sample spans 650,000 to 900,000 distinct CDR3 sequences, about 31% being singletons. Material: cultured CD8+ T cells from PBMCs, obtained from culture after CMV antigen stimulation. All receptors derive from a human donor in good health (CMV status not recorded). Some clones in this sample may be carry-over from other donors' samples.

This clonotype was found many times. V is TRBV7-2 and J is TRBJ2-7; no firm D call. In germline, CDR1 is SGHTA, CDR2 FQGNSA. The CDR3 loop spans 16 amino acids. V was clipped by 1 base and J by 5 bases, with 18 bases between them. CDR3 DNA sequence: TGTGCCAGCAGCTTAGAAAGGCCAGTCGTCGAGCACGAGCAGTACGTC. Amino acids: CASSLERPVVEHEQYV.

The CDR3, as DNA: TGTGCCAGCATCGCCGTTGGCAGTTGGACCTACGAGCAGTACTTC. Its translation is CASIAVGSWTYEQYF. The chain has TRBV7-2 and TRBJ2-7; D not resolved. The V and J ends lost 7 bases and 2 bases respectively, with 18 bases between them. This CDR3 region has 15 residues. Germline V gene lookup returns CDR1 SGHTA and CDR2 FQGNSA.

This chain connects TRBV7-6 to TRBJ1-1, with D uncertain. The germline gives CDR1 SGHVS, CDR2 FNYEAQ. Trimming took off 1 base at V and 4 bases at J, with 10 bases between the two ends. This CDR3 region has 14 residues. DNA of the CDR3: TGTGCCAGCAGCTTAGACGGACTGTTCACTGAAGCTTTCTTT. Translating it yields CASSLDGLFTEAFF.

A note on this clonotype: Mismatch with germline at one junction end may stem from a read error. The J gene is TRBJ2-1, the V gene TRBV12-3 or TRBV12-4; 8 nucleotides agree with TRBD2. The CDR3 is made up of 18 amino acids. CDR3 bases: TGTACCAGCAGTTTTTGGTTCGAGGGCAAGCGGGGGAACAATGAGCAGTTCTTC. Protein sequence: CTSSFWFEGKRGNNEQFF.

This clonotype was detected ten times or more. CDR3 sequence (DNA): TGTGCCAGCAGCTTAGTAGTCCCAGGACCCCGAAGGAAGGACACCGGGGAGCTGTTTTTT. Its translation: CASSLVVPGPRRKDTGELFF. The rearrangement joins TRBV7-6 to TRBJ2-2; D remains ambiguous. Trimming shortened V by 1 base and J by 3 bases, and 24 bases separated the two germline ends. From germline, CDR1 is SGHVS and CDR2 FNYEAQ. This CDR3 region has 20 residues.

About this clonotype: Germline is not matched at one junction end, which may reflect a read error. V gene TRBV7-6 combines with J gene TRBJ2-1; 9 bases align to TRBD2. CDR1 is SGHVS and CDR2 is FNYEAQ in the germline V gene. CDR3 length: 19 amino acids. CDR3 sequence: CASSPRVAGDWTSYNEQFF. The CDR3 region has the DNA TGTGCTAGCAGCCCTAGGGTAGCGGGGGACTGGACCTCCTACAATGAGCAGTTCTTC.

The chain has TRBV4-1 and TRBJ1-2; perhaps TRBD1 as D (6 bases). Germline CDR1 and CDR2: MGHRA and YSYEKL. CDR3 length: 15 amino acids. The germline V and J ends were trimmed by 1 base and 2 bases, with 11 bases remaining between them. The CDR3 sequence: CASSQGQDPNYGYTF. In nucleotides, the CDR3 is TGCGCCAGCAGCCAAGGACAGGATCCCAACTATGGCTACACCTTC.

The chain joins TRBV11-2 to TRBJ1-1; D may be TRBD1 (6 bases). Per the germline V gene, CDR1 is SGHAT and CDR2 is FQNNGV. Trimming left V 5 bases short and J 1 base short, with 14 bases between. The length of the CDR3 is 15 residues. CDR3 DNA: TGTGCCAGCAGCCCCCATAGGGGGGCGAACACTGAAGCTTTCTTT. Protein product: CASSPHRGANTEAFF.

The table lists this clonotype with a few counts. The J gene is TRBJ2-1, the V gene TRBV27; D assignment may be TRBD1 or TRBD2 (5 bases each). The CDR3 runs 15 residues. Trimming left V 6 bases short and J 2 bases short, with 14 bases between. The germline V gene has CDR1 MNHEY and CDR2 SMNVEV (reference sequence). The DNA for the CDR3 is TGTGCCAGCAGCCTCGGGGACGGGGCCTACAATGAGCAGTTCTTC. This encodes CASSLGDGAYNEQFF.

V gene TRBV9 combines with J gene TRBJ2-2, with D perhaps matching TRBD1 or TRBD2 (6 bases each). There are 15 residues in the CDR3. The V and J ends lost 5 bases and 4 bases respectively, with 15 bases between them. The germline gives CDR1 SGDLS, CDR2 YYNGEE. The CDR3 region has the DNA TGTGCCAGCAGTAAGGGGGGCCTCGGCACCGGGGAGCTGTTTTTT. This codes for CASSKGGLGTGELFF.

This clonotype was counted only a few times. This sequence joins TRBV28 and TRBJ2-7, with D possibly being TRBD1 (5 bases). The length of the CDR3 is 12 residues. The germline gives CDR1 MDHEN, CDR2 SYDVKM. V lost 5 bases to trimming and J lost 5 bases, with 10 bases between them. DNA of the CDR3: TGTGCCAGCAGTCCAGGGCACGACGAGCAGTACGTC. It translates to CASSPGHDEQYV.

This sequence joins TRBV4-1 and TRBJ2-3; the match to TRBD1 covers 7 bases. Trimming removed 5 bases from V and 4 bases from J; junction bases left unmatched: 9. Germline V CDR1 and CDR2: MGHRA, YSYEKL. The CDR3 covers 15 residues. DNA for the CDR3: TGCGCCAGCAGCGCTGGACAGGCCGGTTCAGATACGCAGTATTTT. Residues: CASSAGQAGSDTQYF.

The chain links TRBV12-3 or TRBV12-4 to TRBJ2-1, with 9 bases lining up with TRBD2. V was clipped by 7 bases and J by 0 bases; unmatched bases: 4. The CDR3 has 15 amino acids. CDR3 DNA sequence: TGTGCCAGCACCCTAGCGGGGTACTCCTACAATGAGCAGTTCTTC. This codes for CASTLAGYSYNEQFF.

This clonotype was recorded at least ten times. V usage is TRBV7-2 and J usage is TRBJ2-1; possible D gene TRBD2, 5 bases. V lost 3 bases and J 6 bases, leaving 12 bases between the germline ends. This CDR3 is built from 14 residues. Germline CDR1 reads SGHTA; CDR2 reads FQGNSA. In DNA, the CDR3 is TGTGCCAGCAGCTTGAGCGGCCCGGGCAATGAGCAGTTCTTC. Its protein product is CASSLSGPGNEQFF.

To note about this clonotype: One base away lies a much larger clone, so this may be a sequencing read error. The conserved phenylalanine or tryptophan is not found at the CDR3 terminus, so this likely reflects a read error. V usage is TRBV12-3 or TRBV12-4 and J usage is TRBJ2-5; tentatively, D is TRBD2 (6 bases). This CDR3 has 15 amino acids. Trimming cost V 3 bases and J 2 bases, with 13 bases left between them. The CDR3 is CASSFQGAGQETQYV. The CDR3 DNA is TGTGCCAGCAGTTTCCAGGGCGCGGGACAAGAGACCCAGTACGTC.

This clonotype was counted only a few times. In DNA form, the CDR3 reads TGTGCCAGTAGTATAGTTCGGGGACGTGGCAATCAGCCCCAGCATTTT. This translates into CASSIVRGRGNQPQHF. The V call is TRBV19, the J call TRBJ1-5, with D possibly TRBD1 on 5 matching bases. The CDR3 is 16 residues long. Germline V gives CDR1 LNHDA, CDR2 SQIVND (reference sequence). Trimming left V 1 base short and J 2 bases short, with 12 bases between.

This clonotype was picked up a small number of times. The rearrangement uses TRBV4-1 and TRBJ1-1, with D hard to call. The CDR3 has 14 residues. Germline V gene sequence: CDR1 MGHRA, CDR2 YSYEKL. The V end was cut by 1 base, the J end by 1 base, with 7 bases between. CDR3 sequence (DNA): TGCGCCAGCAGCCAAGTGTCGGAGAACACTGAAGCTTTCTTT. Its translation is CASSQVSENTEAFF.

The rearrangement joins TRBV4-1 to TRBJ1-1; D gene ambiguous. Germline-derived CDR1 and CDR2 are MGHRA and YSYEKL. V lost 0 bases and J 7 bases, leaving 12 bases between the germline ends. CDR3 length: 14 residues. The CDR3 DNA is TGCGCCAGCAGCCAAGATTTGTACGAGAGTGAAGCTTTCTTT. Its translation: CASSQDLYESEAFF.

This clonotype was observed a handful of times. This sequence joins TRBV4-1 and TRBJ2-5; 7 bases are a match to TRBD2. Germline V CDR1 and CDR2: MGHRA, YSYEKL. Unmatched junction bases numbered 2, after V lost 0 bases and J lost 4 bases. The CDR3 is 14 amino acids. CDR3 DNA: TGCGCCAGCAGCCAAGACTGGGGGGGAGAGACCCAGTACTTC. The encoded protein is CASSQDWGGETQYF.

This clonotype was observed many times. The CDR3, as DNA: TGTGCCAGCAGCTTAGGGTGGATGAACACTGAAGCTTTCTTT. Translating gives CASSLGWMNTEAFF. The V and J genes are TRBV5-4 and TRBJ1-1; D not resolved. Germline V lookup: CDR1 SGHNT, CDR2 YYREEE (reference sequence). CDR3 length: 14 amino acids. V was pared by 2 bases and J by 0 bases, with 8 bases between.

V usage is TRBV7-2 and J usage is TRBJ2-3; 8 nucleotides match TRBD2. The V gene end was trimmed by 5 bases and the J gene end by 2 bases; junction bases not matched to a gene: 12. CDR1 SGHTA and CDR2 FQGNSA come from the germline V gene. The CDR3 is 17 amino acids. The CDR3: CASSPDRGGGFTDTQYF. The CDR3 coding sequence is TGTGCCAGCAGCCCGGACCGGGGCGGGGGGTTCACAGATACGCAGTATTTT.

The chain links TRBV9 to TRBJ1-2; D ambiguous. Trimming pared 3 bases from V and 1 base from J, leaving 7 bases between. CDR1 SGDLS and CDR2 YYNGEE come from the germline V gene. The CDR3 extends over 13 amino acids. CDR3 sequence reads: CASSDLNNYGYTF. Written as DNA, the CDR3 is TGTGCCAGCAGCGACCTAAATAACTATGGCTACACCTTC.

There are a few counts of this clonotype. The rearrangement links TRBV5-6 to TRBJ2-5; D gene uncertain. Germline loops: CDR1 SGHDT, CDR2 YYEEEE. This CDR3 contains 13 residues. The germline V and J ends were trimmed by 1 base and 3 bases, with 7 bases remaining between them. The CDR3 sequence is CASSLPSEETQYF. CDR3 bases: TGTGCCAGCAGCTTGCCCAGCGAAGAGACCCAGTACTTC.

This clonotype has a handful of counts. CDR3 sequence reads: CASSQEQGGIEKLFF. CDR3 DNA: TGCGCCAGCAGCCAAGAGCAGGGCGGTATTGAAAAACTGTTTTTT. The chain carries TRBV4-3 and TRBJ1-4; tentative D call: TRBD1 (5 bases). Germline loops: CDR1 LGHNA, CDR2 YSLEER. The CDR3 covers 15 residues. V gave up 0 bases and J gave up 7 bases, with 12 bases separating them.

This clonotype was counted between two and nine times. The chain is built from TRBV5-1 and TRBJ2-1, with D maybe TRBD1 (6 bases). V lost 0 bases, J lost 15 bases, and 13 bases lay in between. CDR3 length: 12 amino acids. Germline assignment: CDR1 SGHRS and CDR2 YFSETQ. CDR3 nucleotides: TGCGCCAGCAGCTTGGGTTCACAGGGAAGGTTCTTC. This gives the protein CASSLGSQGRFF.

The sample holds a few counts of this clonotype. The rearrangement joins TRBV6-2 or TRBV6-3 to TRBJ2-4; TRBD1 or TRBD2 may be the D gene (5 bases each). There are 12 residues in the CDR3. Germline-derived CDR1 and CDR2 are MNHEY and SVGEGT. V was clipped by 5 bases and J by 6 bases, with 8 bases between them. The CDR3: CASSPGTNIQYF. In DNA form, the CDR3 reads TGTGCCAGCAGTCCCGGGACAAACATTCAGTACTTC.

The chain is built from TRBV4-1 and TRBJ2-1; tentatively, D is TRBD1 (5 bases). Germline assignment: CDR1 MGHRA and CDR2 YSYEKL. The CDR3 covers 12 residues. The germline V and J ends were trimmed by 3 bases and 7 bases, with 7 bases remaining between them. The CDR3 loop is CASSQGQNEQFF. The CDR3 DNA reads as TGCGCCAGCAGCCAGGGGCAGAATGAGCAGTTCTTC.

Ten or more counts support this clonotype. The J gene is TRBJ2-1, the V gene TRBV2, with a tentative D call TRBD2 (5 bases). This CDR3 region has 12 residues. V was cut by 6 bases and J by 4 bases, with 7 bases left in between. The germline gives CDR1 SNHLY, CDR2 FYNNEI. The CDR3 loop is CASRSGYNEQFF. DNA of the CDR3: TGTGCCAGCAGGTCGGGGTACAATGAGCAGTTCTTC. Variable domain in full (rest from reference TRBV2 and TRBJ2-1): EPEVTQTPSHQVTQMGQEVILRCVPISNHLYFYWYRQILGQKVEFLVSFYNNEISEKSEIFDDQFSVERPDGSNFTLKIRSTKLEDSAMYFCASRSGYNEQFFGPGTRLTVL.